A selection of T cell receptor beta chains follows, all from one sample in a study of cytomegalovirus exposure and HLA in healthy donors. Libraries were prepared by immunoSEQ multiplex PCR; TCRdb keeps only in-frame clonotypes and omits some of them. The sample shows 80,000 to 100,000 clones, over 65% of them seen only once. Sequenced: PBMCs. All receptors derive from a woman aged 18-29 years in good health and CMV-seropositive. The CDR3 runs from the conserved cysteine through the conserved F or W.

V	CDR3
TRBV6-1	CAKGTPGVGYTF
TRBV9	CASSVGGGPLSPYNEQFF
TRBV19	CASGPVQNNEQFF
TRBV6-5	CASRLEGGYTF
TRBV7-2	CASSYGTSGREANTGELFF
TRBV23-1	CASSQFPTGPCTEAFF
TRBV5-6	CASSYAGGSNQPQHF
TRBV11-2	CASSLAGPQGYTF
TRBV5-4	CASSSSGTYQETQYF
TRBV27	CASSLLAPVRQETQYF
TRBV29-1	CSANGGEGEKLFF
TRBV5-5	CASSLAPGGAPSITEAFF
TRBV5-4	CASSFRGPNQPQHF
TRBV5-1	CASRRGEGETQYF
TRBV6-5	CASSLDRGDAEAFF
TRBV7-3	CASSSTLLHNEQFF
TRBV19	CASSIRVHGELFF
TRBV6-5	CASSIGLARYYEQYF
TRBV15	CATSLASGELFF
TRBV6-4	CASSDQAGAGGELFF
TRBV9	CASSVGGPIYEQYF
TRBV25-1	CASRTGSYEQYF
TRBV5-6	CASSFQGGQPQHF
TRBV18	CASSQFLAEGVYNEQFF
TRBV18	CASSPPGVETQYF
TRBV11-2	CASSAQGANTGELFF
TRBV30	CAWSSLGEAFF
TRBV7-9	CASSSGGTGELFF
TRBV5-6	CASSSGPQAYEQYF
TRBV6-4	CASSGTAGGGDTQYF
TRBV20-1	CSYGGAAGYTF
TRBV29-1	CSVLPRQGETQYF
TRBV14	CASSQVAGVSETQYF
TRBV5-5	CASSSWHMNTEAFF
TRBV6-5	CASSLLRTDTQYF
TRBV28	CASSRGELYNSPLHF
TRBV9	CASSSWPLQETQYF
TRBV7-8	CASSVLAGANTGELFF
TRBV30	CAWRAIATRPYEQYF
TRBV6-5	CASIRDTGELFF